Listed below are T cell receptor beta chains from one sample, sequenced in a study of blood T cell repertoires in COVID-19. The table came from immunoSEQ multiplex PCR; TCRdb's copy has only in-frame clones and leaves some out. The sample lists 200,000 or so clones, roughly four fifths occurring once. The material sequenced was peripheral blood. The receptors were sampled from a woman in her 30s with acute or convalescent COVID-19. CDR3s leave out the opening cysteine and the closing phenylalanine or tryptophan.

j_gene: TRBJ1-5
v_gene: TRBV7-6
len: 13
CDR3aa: ASSPGTGANQPQH

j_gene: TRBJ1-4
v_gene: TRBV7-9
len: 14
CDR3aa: ASSLAPTGSGEKLF

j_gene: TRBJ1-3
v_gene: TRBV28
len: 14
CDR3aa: ASRPTAQSSGNTIY

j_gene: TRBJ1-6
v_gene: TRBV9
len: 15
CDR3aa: ASSVSGTGGLDSPLH

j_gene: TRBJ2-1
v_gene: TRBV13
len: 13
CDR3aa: ASSLGQGRNNEQF

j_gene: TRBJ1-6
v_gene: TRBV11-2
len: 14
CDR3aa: ASSWSATGNNSPLH

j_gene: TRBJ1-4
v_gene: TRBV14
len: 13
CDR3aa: ASSQGRGAIGGLF

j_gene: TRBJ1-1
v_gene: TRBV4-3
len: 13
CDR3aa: ASSHNARGDTEAF

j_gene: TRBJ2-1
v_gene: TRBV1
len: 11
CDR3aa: TSSGFTGVEQF

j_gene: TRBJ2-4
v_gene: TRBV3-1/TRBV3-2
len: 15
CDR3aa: ASSQATRVLAKNIQY

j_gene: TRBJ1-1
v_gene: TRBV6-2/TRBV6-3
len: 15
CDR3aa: ASSYNWGTASNTEAF

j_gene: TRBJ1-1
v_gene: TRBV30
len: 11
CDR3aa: ACPGQGSIEAF

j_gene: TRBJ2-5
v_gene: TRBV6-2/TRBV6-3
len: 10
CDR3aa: ASSFIQETQY

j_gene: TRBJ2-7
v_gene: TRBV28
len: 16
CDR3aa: ASSFVPGQGALSYEQY

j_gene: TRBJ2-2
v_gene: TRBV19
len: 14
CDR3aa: ASSLLGTSNTGELF

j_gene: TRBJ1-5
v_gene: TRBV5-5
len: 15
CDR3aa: ASSILQELLVNQPQH

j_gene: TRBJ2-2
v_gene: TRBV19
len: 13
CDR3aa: ASFRGTRGTGELF

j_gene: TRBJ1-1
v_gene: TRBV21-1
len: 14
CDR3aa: ASSWLKGAQGTEAF

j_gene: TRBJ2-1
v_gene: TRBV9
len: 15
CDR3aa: ASSLSGGAGSDNEQF

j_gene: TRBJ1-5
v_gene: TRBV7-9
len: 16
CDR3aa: ASSLVRQGARGNQPQH

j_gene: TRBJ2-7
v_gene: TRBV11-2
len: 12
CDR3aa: ASSFSGRSYEQY

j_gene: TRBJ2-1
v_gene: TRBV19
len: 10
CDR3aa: ASSPGIGEQF

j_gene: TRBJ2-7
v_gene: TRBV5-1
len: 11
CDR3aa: ASSLWQGGEQY

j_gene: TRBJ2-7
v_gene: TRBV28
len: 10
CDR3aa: ASSKSPYEQY

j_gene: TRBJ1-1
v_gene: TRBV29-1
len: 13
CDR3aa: SVVVRGGMNTEAF

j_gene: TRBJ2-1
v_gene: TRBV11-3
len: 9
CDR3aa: AGFPNSEQF

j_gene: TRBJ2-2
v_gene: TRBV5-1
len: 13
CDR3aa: ASSRGRANTGELF

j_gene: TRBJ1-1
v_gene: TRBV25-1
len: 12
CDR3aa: ASSETGGGTEAF

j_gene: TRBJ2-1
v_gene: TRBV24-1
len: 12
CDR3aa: ATSSPVSYNEQF

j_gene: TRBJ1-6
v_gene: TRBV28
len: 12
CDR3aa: ASSLGQTNSPLH

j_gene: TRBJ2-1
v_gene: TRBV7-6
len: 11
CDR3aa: ASSLTTSNEQF

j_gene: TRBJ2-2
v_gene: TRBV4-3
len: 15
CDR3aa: ASSPLTGGADTGELF

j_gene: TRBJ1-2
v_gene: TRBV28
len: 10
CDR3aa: ASSLSGFSYT

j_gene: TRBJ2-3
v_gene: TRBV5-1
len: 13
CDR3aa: ASSRDYQSMDTQY

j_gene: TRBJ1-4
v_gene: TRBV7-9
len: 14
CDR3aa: ASSSIYGGPNEKLF

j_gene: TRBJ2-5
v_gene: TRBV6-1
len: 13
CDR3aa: ASSEGPGGQETQY

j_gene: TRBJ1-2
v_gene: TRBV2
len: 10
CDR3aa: AKRTGDYGYT

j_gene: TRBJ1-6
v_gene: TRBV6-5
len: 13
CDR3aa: ASLDPDRGNSPLH

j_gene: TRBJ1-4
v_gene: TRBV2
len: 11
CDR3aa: ASMGHLNEKLF

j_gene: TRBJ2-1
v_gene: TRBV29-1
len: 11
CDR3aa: SVEDLRGGKQF

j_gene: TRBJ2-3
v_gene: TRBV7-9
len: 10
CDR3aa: ASIGSSDTQY

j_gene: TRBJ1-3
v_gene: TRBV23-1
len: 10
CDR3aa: ASSPSGNTIY

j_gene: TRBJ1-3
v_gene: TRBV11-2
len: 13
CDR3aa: ASSFLASSGNTIY

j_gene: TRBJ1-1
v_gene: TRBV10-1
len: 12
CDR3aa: ASSEHLEDTEAF

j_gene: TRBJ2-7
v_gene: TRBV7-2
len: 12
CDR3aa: ASSFDSHSYEQY

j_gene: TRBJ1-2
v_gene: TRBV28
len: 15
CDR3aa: ASSLTDLRYRAYGYT

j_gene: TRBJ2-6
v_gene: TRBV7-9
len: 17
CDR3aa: ASSSPPGRGYSGANVLT